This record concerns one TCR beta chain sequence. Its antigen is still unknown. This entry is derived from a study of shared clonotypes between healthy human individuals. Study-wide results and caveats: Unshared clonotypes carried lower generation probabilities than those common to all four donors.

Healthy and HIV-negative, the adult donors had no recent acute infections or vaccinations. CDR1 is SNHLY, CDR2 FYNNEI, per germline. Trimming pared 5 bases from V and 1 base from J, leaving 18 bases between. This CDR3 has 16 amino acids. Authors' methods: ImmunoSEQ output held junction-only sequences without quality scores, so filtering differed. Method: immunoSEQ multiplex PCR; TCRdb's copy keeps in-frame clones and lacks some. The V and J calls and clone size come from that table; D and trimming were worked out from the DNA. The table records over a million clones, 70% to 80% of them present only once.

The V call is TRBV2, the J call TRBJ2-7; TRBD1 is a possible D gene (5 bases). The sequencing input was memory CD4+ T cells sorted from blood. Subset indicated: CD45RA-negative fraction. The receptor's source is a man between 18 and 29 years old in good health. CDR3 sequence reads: CASSPITRQGSYEQYF. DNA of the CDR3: TGTGCCAGCAGTCCCATAACTCGGCAGGGATCCTACGAGCAGTACTTC.